This T cell receptor (beta chain) appears in the sequencing data of a study of shared clonotypes between healthy human individuals. Study as a whole: Each donor contributed plates that comprised three CD4 naive, three CD4 memory, two CD8 naive and one CD8 memory. Study-level findings and limits: Four donors shared approximately 5% of their naive CD4 clonotypes.

Concerning this clone: Its antigen is not identified.

Terminally differentiated effector memory CD45RA+ cells were left out of the naive CD8 fraction, which was CD45RO-negative and positively selected for CCR7. Trimming took 6 bases from V and 5 from J, leaving 16 bases between them. Germline loops: CDR1 MNHEY, CDR2 SVGAGI. The CDR3 covers 14 residues. Study processing details: ImmunoSEQ gave junction-only sequences without quality scores, so filtering differed. TCRdb's table, derived via immunoSEQ multiplex PCR, lists solely in-frame clones and lacks some. The DNA gave D and trimming, while V, J and clone size come from that table. The profile shows hundreds of thousands of clones, around 92% of them singletons.

The receptor was isolated from a man younger than 45 in good health. Sample: naive CD8+ T cells sorted from blood. V gene TRBV6-5 combines with J gene TRBJ1-1, with a weak D call TRBD1 (6 bases). The CDR3: CASRQTGRWTEAFF. CDR3 nucleotides: TGTGCCAGCAGACAAACAGGGAGGTGGACTGAAGCTTTCTTT.